Sequencing of this T cell receptor (beta chain) was carried out in a study of blood T cell repertoires in COVID-19. Background on the study: T cells, B-cell-depleted T cells, or PBMCs supplied cDNA or gDNA.

In the study's own analysis: Reference gene primer amplification yielded estimated nucleated cell counts. Generated by immunoSEQ multiplex PCR, the TCRdb table keeps only in-frame clones and is missing some. D and trimming come from the DNA, and the V and J calls and clone size come from that table. The profile shows around 60,000 clones, about four fifths of them singletons. CDR3 length equals 11 residues. The germline V gene has CDR1 DFQATT and CDR2 SNEGSKA (reference sequence). Between the trimmed V and J ends, which lost 7 bases and 5 bases, there was a span of 12 bases. The source of this sequence is a woman older than 75 with acute or convalescent COVID-19. Sequencing was performed on peripheral blood. This chain connects TRBV20-1 to TRBJ2-7; no firm D call. CDR3 residues: CSGSSNDEQYF. Written as DNA, the CDR3 is TGCAGTGGGAGCTCGAACGACGAGCAGTACTTC.